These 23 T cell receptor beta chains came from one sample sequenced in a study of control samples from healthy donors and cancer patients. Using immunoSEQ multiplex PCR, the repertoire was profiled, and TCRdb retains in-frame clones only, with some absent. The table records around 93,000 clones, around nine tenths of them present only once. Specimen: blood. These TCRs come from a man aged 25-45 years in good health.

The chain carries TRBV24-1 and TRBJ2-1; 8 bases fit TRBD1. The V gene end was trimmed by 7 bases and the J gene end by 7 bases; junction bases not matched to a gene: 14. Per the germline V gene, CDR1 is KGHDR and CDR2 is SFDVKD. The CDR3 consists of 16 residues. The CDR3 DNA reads TGTGCCACCAGAGGCCGGTTGGGACAGGCAGTAAATGAGCAGTTCTTC. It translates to CATRGRLGQAVNEQFF.

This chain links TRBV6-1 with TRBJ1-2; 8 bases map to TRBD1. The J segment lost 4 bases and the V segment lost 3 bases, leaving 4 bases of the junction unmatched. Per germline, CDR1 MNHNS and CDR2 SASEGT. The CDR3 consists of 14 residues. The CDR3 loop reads CASSEDRVPYGYTF. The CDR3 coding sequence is TGTGCCAGCAGTGAGGACAGGGTCCCCTATGGCTACACCTTC.

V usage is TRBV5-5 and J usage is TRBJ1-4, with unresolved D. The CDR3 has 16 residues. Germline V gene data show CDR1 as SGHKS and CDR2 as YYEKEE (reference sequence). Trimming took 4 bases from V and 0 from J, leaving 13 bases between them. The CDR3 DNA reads TGTGCCAGCAGCACCCTCACAGATGCAACTAATGAAAAACTGTTTTTT. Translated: CASSTLTDATNEKLFF.

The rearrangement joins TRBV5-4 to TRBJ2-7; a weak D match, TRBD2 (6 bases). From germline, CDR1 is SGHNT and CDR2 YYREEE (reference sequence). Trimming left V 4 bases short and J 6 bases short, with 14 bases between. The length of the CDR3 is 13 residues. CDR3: CASSAGTGGEQYF. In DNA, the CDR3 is TGTGCCAGCAGCGCCGGGACTGGGGGCGAGCAGTACTTC.

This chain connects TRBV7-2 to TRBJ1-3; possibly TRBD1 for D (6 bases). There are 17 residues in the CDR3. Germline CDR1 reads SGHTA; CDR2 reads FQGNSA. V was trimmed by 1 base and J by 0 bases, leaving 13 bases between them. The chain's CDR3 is CASSLVTGAHSGNTIYF. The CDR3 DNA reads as TGTGCCAGCAGCTTAGTGACGGGGGCACACTCTGGAAACACCATATATTTT.

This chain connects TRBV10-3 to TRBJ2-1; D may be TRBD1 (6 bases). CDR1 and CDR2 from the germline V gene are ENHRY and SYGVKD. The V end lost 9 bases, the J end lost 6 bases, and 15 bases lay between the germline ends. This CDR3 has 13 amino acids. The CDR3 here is CAILPRGSNEQFF. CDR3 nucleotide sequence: TGTGCCATACTACCCAGGGGAAGCAATGAGCAGTTCTTC.

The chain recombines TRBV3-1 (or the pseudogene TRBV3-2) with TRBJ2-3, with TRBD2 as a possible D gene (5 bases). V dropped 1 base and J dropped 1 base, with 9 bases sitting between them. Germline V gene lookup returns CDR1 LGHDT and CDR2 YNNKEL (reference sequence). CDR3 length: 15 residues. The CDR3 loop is CASSQGGSGTDTQYF. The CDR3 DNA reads TGTGCCAGCAGCCAAGGTGGTAGCGGCACAGATACGCAGTATTTT.

The CDR3 protein is CAWSVKGGDTQYF. In DNA, the CDR3 is TGTGCCTGGAGTGTAAAGGGGGGAGATACGCAGTATTTT. The genes are TRBV30 and TRBJ2-3; D possibly uses TRBD1 or TRBD2 (6 bases each). There are 13 residues in the CDR3. V was trimmed by 0 bases and J by 5 bases, leaving 9 bases between them. The V gene's germline CDR1 is GTSNPN and CDR2 SVGIG (reference sequence).

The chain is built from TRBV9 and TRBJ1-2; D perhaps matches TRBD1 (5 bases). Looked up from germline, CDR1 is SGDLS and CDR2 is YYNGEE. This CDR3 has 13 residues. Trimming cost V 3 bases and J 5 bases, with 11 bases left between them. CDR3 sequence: CASSGGREYGYTF. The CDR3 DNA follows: TGTGCCAGCAGCGGGGGGAGGGAATATGGCTACACCTTC. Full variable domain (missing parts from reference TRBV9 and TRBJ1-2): DSGVTQTPKHLITATGQRVTLRCSPRSGDLSVYWYQQSLDQGLQFLIQYYNGEERAKGNILERFSAQQFPDLHSELNLSSLELGDSALYFCASSGGREYGYTFGSGTRLTVV.

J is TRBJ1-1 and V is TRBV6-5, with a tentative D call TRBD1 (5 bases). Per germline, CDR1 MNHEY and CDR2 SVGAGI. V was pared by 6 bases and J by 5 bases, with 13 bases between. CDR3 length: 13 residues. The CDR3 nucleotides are TGTGCCAGCAGGTCGCACGGGGGGACTGAAGCTTTCTTT. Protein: CASRSHGGTEAFF.

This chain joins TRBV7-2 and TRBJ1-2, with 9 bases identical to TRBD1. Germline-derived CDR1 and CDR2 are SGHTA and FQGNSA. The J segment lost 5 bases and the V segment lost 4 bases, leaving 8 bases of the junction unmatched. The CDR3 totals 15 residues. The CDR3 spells CASSSSIGQGYGYTF. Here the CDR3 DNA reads TGTGCCAGCAGCTCGTCTATAGGACAGGGGTATGGCTACACCTTC.

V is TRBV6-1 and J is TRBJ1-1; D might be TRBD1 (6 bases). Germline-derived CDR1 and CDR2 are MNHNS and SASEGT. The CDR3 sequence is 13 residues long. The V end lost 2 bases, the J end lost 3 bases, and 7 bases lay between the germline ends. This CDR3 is CASSEKGDTEAFF. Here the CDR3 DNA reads TGTGCCAGCAGTGAAAAGGGGGACACTGAAGCTTTCTTT.

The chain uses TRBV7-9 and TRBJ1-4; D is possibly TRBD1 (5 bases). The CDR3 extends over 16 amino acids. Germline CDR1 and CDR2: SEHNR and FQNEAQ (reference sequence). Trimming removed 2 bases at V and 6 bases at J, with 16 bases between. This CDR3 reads CASSLLDWQGDEKLFF. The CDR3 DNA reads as TGTGCCAGCAGCTTACTTGATTGGCAGGGCGATGAAAAACTGTTTTTT.

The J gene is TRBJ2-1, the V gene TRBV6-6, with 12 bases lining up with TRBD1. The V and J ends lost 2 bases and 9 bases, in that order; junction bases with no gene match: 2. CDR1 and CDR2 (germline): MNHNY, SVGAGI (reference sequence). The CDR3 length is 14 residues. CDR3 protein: CASSYGTGGSEQFF. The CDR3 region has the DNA TGTGCCAGCAGTTACGGGACAGGGGGCAGTGAGCAGTTCTTC.

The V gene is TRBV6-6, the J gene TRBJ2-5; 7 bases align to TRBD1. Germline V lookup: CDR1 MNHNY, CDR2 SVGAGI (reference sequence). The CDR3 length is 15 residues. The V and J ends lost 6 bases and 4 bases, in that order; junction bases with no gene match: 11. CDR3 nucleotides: TGTGCCAGCAGACCCCATGACAGGGTGGTAGAGACCCAGTACTTC. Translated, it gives CASRPHDRVVETQYF.

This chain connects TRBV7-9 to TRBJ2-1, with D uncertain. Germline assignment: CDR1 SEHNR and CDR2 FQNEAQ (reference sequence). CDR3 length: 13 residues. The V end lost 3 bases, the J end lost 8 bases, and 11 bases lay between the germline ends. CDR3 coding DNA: TGTGCCAGCAGCTTCATGAGTGGGGATGAGCAGTTCTTC. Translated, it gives CASSFMSGDEQFF.

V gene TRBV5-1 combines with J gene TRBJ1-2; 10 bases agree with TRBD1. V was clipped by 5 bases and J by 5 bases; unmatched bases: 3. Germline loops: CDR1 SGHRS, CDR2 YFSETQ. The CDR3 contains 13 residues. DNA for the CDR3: TGCGCCAGCAGTACGGGACAGGGGTATGGCTACACCTTC. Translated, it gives CASSTGQGYGYTF.

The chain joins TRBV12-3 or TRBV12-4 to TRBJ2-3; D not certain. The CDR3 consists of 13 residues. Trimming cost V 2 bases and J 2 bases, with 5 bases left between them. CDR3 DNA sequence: TGTGCCAGCAGTTTACGGAACACAGATACGCAGTATTTT. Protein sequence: CASSLRNTDTQYF.

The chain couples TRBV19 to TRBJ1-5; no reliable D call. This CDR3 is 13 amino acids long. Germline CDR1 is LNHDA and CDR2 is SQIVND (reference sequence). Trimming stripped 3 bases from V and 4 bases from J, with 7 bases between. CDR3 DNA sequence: TGTGCCAGTAGTATCTCGTTAAATCAGCCCCAGCATTTT. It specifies CASSISLNQPQHF. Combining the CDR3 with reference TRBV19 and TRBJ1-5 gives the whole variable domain DGGITQSPKYLFRKEGQNVTLSCEQNLNHDAMYWYRQDPGQGLRLIYYSQIVNDFQKGDIAEGYSVSREKKESFPLTVTSAQKNPTAFYLCASSISLNQPQHFGDGTRLSIL.

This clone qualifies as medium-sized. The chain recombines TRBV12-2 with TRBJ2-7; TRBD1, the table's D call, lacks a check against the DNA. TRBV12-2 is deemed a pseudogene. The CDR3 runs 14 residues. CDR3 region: CASRLDRAHYEQYF. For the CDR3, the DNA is TGTGCAAGTCGCTTAGACAGGGCCCACTACGAGCAGTACTTC.

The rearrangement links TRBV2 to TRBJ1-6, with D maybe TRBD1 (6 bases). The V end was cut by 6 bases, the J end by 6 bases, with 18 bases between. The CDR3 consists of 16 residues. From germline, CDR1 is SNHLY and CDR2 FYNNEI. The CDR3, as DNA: TGTGCCAGCAGGATAACAGGGTTAGGCGTTAATTCACCCCTCCACTTT. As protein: CASRITGLGVNSPLHF.

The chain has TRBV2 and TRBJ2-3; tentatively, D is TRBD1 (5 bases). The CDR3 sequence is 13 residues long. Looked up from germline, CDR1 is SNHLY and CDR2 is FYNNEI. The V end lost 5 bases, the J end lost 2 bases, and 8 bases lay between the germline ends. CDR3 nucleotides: TGTGCCAGCAGTCAGGGCAACACAGATACGCAGTATTTT. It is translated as CASSQGNTDTQYF.

CDR3: CASSLRGLAGAYEQYF. In DNA form, the CDR3 reads TGTGCCAGCAGCTTAAGGGGCCTAGCGGGAGCCTACGAGCAGTACTTC. V usage is TRBV7-2 and J usage is TRBJ2-7, with 10 bases that match TRBD2. CDR1 and CDR2 from the germline V gene are SGHTA and FQGNSA. The J segment lost 2 bases and the V segment lost 2 bases, leaving 6 bases of the junction unmatched. The CDR3 is made up of 16 amino acids. The whole variable domain, remainder taken from reference TRBV7-2 and TRBJ2-7, is GAGVSQSPSNKVTEKGKDVELRCDPISGHTALYWYRQSLGQGLEFLIYFQGNSAPDKSGLPSDRFSAERTGGSVSTLTIQRTQQEDSAVYLCASSLRGLAGAYEQYFGPGTRLTVT.